This T cell receptor (beta chain) was captured by sequencing in a study of blood T cell repertoires in COVID-19. Study at large: Spain, Italy and the United States supplied samples that represented acute and convalescent COVID-19. The analysed material was cDNA or gDNA that came from T cells, B-cell-depleted T cells, or PBMCs.

This CDR3 has 13 residues. Germline V lookup: CDR1 MNHEY, CDR2 SVGAGI. Trimming removed 5 bases from V and 7 bases from J, with 14 bases in between. Libraries were prepared by immunoSEQ multiplex PCR; TCRdb keeps only in-frame clonotypes and omits some of them. The sample carries about 130,000 clones, less than 85% recorded once. This sequence originates from a woman aged 55-70 years with acute or convalescent COVID-19. Sequenced sample: peripheral blood. The rearrangement links TRBV6-5 to TRBJ1-2, with D unresolved. The CDR3 protein is CASSNYMNGGYTF. CDR3 bases: TGTGCCAGCAGTAACTACATGAATGGTGGCTACACCTTC.